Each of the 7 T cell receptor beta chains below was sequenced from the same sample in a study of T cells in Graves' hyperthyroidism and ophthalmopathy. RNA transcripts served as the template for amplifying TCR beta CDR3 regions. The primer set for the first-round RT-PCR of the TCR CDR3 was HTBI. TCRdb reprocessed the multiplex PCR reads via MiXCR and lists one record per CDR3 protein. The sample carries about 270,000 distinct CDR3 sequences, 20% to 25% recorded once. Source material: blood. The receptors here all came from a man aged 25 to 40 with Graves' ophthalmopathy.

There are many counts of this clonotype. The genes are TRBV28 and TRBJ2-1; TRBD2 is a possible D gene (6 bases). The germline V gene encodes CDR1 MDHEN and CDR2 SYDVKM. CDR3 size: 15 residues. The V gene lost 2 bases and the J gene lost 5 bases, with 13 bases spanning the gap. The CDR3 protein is CASSLLKGGDNEQFF. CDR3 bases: TGTGCCAGCAGTTTACTGAAGGGCGGGGACAATGAGCAGTTCTTC.

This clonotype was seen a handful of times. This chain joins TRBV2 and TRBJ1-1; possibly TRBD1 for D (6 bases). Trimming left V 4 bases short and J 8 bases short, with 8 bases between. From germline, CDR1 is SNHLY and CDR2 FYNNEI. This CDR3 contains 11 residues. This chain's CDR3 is CASSGDIEAFF. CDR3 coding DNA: TGTGCCAGCAGTGGGGACATCGAAGCTTTCTTT.

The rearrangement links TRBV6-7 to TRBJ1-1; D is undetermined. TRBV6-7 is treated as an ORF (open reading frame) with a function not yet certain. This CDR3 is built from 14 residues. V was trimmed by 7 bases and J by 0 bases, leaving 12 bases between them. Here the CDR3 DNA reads TGTGCCAGCACCCCGTGGCGGTTGAACACTGAAGCTTTCTTT. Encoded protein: CASTPWRLNTEAFF.

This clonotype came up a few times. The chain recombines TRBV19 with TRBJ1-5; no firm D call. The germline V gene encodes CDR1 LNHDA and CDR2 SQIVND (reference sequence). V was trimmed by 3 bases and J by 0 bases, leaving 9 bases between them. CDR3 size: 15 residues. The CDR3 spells CASSIKGYSNQPQHF. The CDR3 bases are TGTGCCAGTAGTATTAAGGGTTATAGCAATCAGCCCCAGCATTTT.

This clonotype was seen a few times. CDR3 sequence (DNA): TGCAGTGCTAGTTGGCAGCTTGAGCAGTTCTTC. Its protein product is CSASWQLEQFF. The chain uses TRBV20-1 and TRBJ2-1; D call uncertain. CDR3 size: 11 residues. CDR1 and CDR2 (germline): DFQATT, SNEGSKA (reference sequence). With 3 bases removed from V and 9 bases from J, the gap between germline ends came to 9 bases.

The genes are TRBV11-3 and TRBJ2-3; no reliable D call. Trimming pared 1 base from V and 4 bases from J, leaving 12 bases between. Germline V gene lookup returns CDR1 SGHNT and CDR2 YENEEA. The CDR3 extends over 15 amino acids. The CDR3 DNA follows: TGTGCCAGCAGCTTAGTAGACTTATCCTCAGATACGCAGTATTTT. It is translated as CASSLVDLSSDTQYF. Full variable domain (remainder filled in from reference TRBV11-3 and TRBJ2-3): EAGVVQSPRYKIIEKKQPVAFWCNPISGHNTLYWYLQNLGQGPELLIRYENEEAVDDSQLPKDRFSAERLKGVDSTLKIQPAELGDSAVYLCASSLVDLSSDTQYFGPGTRLTVL.

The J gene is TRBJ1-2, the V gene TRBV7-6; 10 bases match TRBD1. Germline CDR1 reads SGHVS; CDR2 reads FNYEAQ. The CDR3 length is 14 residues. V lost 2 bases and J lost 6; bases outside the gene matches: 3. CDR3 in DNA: TGTGCCAGCAGCTTATCGACAGGGGGCAATGGCTACACCTTC. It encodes CASSLSTGGNGYTF.